The 9 T cell receptor beta chains listed next were all sequenced from one sample in a study of blood T cell repertoires in COVID-19. Clones were sequenced by immunoSEQ multiplex PCR, and TCRdb holds only the in-frame ones, with some missing. This table holds over 150,000 clones, roughly 93% found once. Sequences were obtained from peripheral blood. The receptors come from a man aged 18 to 30 with COVID-19, enrolled during active disease.

This chain joins TRBV7-8 and TRBJ1-5; possibly TRBD1 for D (5 bases). V lost 1 base, J lost 5 bases, and 9 bases lay in between. CDR3 length: 14 amino acids. Germline loops: CDR1 SGHVS, CDR2 FQNEAQ. The CDR3 DNA follows: TGTGCCAGCAGCTTAGATGGGGCCCATCAGCCCCAGCATTTT. As protein: CASSLDGAHQPQHF.

The rearrangement uses TRBV30 and TRBJ1-3; D is uncertain. This CDR3 spans 18 amino acids. The V end lost 7 bases, the J end lost 0 bases, and 25 bases lay between the germline ends. In germline, CDR1 is GTSNPN, CDR2 SVGIG (reference sequence). CDR3 nucleotide sequence: TGTGCCTCGAAGGAGACCGAGCAAGAGACTCACTCTGGAAACACCATATATTTT. It translates to CASKETEQETHSGNTIYF.

V and J are TRBV15 and TRBJ2-1; tentative D call: TRBD2 (6 bases). CDR1 is LNHNV, CDR2 YYDKDF, per germline (reference sequence). The germline V and J ends were trimmed by 2 bases and 4 bases, with 18 bases remaining between them. CDR3 length: 17 residues. The CDR3 DNA sequence: TGTGCCACCAGCAGAAGGATGGGGGGAGGAACTTACAATGAGCAGTTCTTC. It specifies CATSRRMGGGTYNEQFF.

The V and J genes are TRBV27 and TRBJ2-1; 9 bases match TRBD1. V trimming: 5 bases; J trimming: 7 bases; junction bases outside the gene matches: 6. This CDR3 region has 14 residues. The germline V gene has CDR1 MNHEY and CDR2 SMNVEV (reference sequence). CDR3 in amino acids: CASSPTGQGNEQFF. In DNA, the CDR3 is TGTGCCAGCAGTCCCACGGGACAGGGAAATGAGCAGTTCTTC.

J is TRBJ1-5 and V is TRBV28; D gene uncertain. With 3 bases removed from V and 3 bases from J, the gap between germline ends came to 15 bases. The germline CDR1 and CDR2 sequences are MDHEN and SYDVKM. This CDR3 has 16 amino acids. The CDR3 is CASSFWTTRPNQPQHF. In DNA form, the CDR3 reads TGTGCCAGCAGTTTCTGGACTACCCGACCCAATCAGCCCCAGCATTTT.

V gene TRBV21-1 combines with J gene TRBJ2-3; the table's TRBD2 call for D was not verified on the DNA. TRBV21-1 has pseudogene status. The CDR3 is 18 amino acids. CDR3 residues: CASSSPGTSGKSADTQYF. CDR3 bases: TGTGCCAGCAGCAGCCCCGGGACTAGCGGGAAAAGCGCAGATACGCAGTATTTT.

The chain is built from TRBV27 and TRBJ2-2; 13 bases agree with TRBD2. This CDR3 is built from 17 residues. Unmatched junction bases numbered 7, after V lost 6 bases and J lost 3 bases. The germline V gene has CDR1 MNHEY and CDR2 SMNVEV (reference sequence). The CDR3 protein is CASRLAGGPMDTGELFF. Here the CDR3 DNA reads TGTGCCAGCAGACTAGCGGGAGGGCCCATGGACACCGGGGAGCTGTTTTTT.

This clone was observed a handful of times. The gene calls are TRBV9 and TRBJ2-5; D ambiguous. CDR1 and CDR2 (germline): SGDLS, YYNGEE. CDR3 length: 14 amino acids. V was pared by 0 bases and J by 1 base, with 7 bases between. CDR3 DNA: TGTGCCAGCAGCGTAGGGGCGACCCAAGAGACCCAGTACTTC. This translates into CASSVGATQETQYF.

The V call is TRBV7-2, the J call TRBJ2-5, with 8 bases aligning to TRBD2. Germline V gives CDR1 SGHTA, CDR2 FQGNSA. The V gene end was trimmed by 5 bases and the J gene end by 2 bases; junction bases not matched to a gene: 10. The CDR3 has 16 residues. For the CDR3, the DNA is TGTGCCAGCAGCCGGGAGGGACTAAACGTACAAGAGACCCAGTACTTC. This encodes CASSREGLNVQETQYF.